This TCR beta chain is from a study of blood T cells in healthy people across ages (dated by TCRdb to about 2015). For context, the study as a whole: Template switching captured roughly one uniquely barcoded TCR beta cDNA molecule per two T cells in model experiments. To track age-related changes in TCR beta repertoire diversity, the study relied on deep sequencing normalized with unique cDNA molecular identifiers. Donors were grouped into four age groups: young (average 16 years), middle-aged (39), aged (62) and long-lived (around 80). To avoid experimental bias, donors of different ages were distributed randomly across sequencing lanes. Using the same blood draw, the study looked at two additional independent replicas of 1 million unique cDNA reads for two donors, one aged 18 to 30 and the other aged 80 or older.

The approximately 40 donors, aged roughly 6 to 90 years, were systemically healthy Caucasian individuals from Russia. Each donor gave around 9 milliliters of peripheral blood, collected into EDTA-treated Vacutainer tubes. Ficoll-Paque density-gradient centrifugation was used to isolate PBMCs, with at least 6.5 million per sample. Trizol reagent was used to extract total RNA from the PBMCs, yielding at least 5 micrograms per sample. For every donor, flow cytometry on a PBMC aliquot measured the percentage of naive CD45RAhigh/CD27high T cells. V has 4 bases trimmed and J has 6 bases trimmed; junction bases matching no gene number 9. Including the terminal cysteine and phenylalanine, the CDR3 comprises 15 residues. The DNA shown is the 45-base CDR3, in frame from base 1. Sequences SEHNR (CDR1) and FQNEAQ (CDR2) are obtained from the germline V gene (reference sequence). Receptors were amplified or captured by 5' RACE. Sequencing relied on an Illumina HiSeq 2500. The second PCR ran for about 6 to 12 cycles and used a J-beta primer mix along with a sample-barcoded 5' primer. A template-switch 5' adaptor carrying 12 random nucleotides introduced a unique molecular identifier onto each TCR beta cDNA molecule. Each sample yielded at least 3 million CDR3-containing paired-end reads. The Mint cDNA synthesis kit, primed by a TRBC-specific oligonucleotide, was used to synthesize first-strand cDNA from all RNA. Following uracil-DNA glycosylase treatment, all cDNA underwent a first 18-cycle PCR with the universal primers M1SS and BC2_uni_R. Regarding the original processing steps: Each sample was normalized by randomly selecting 1 million high-quality reads, each carrying a distinct molecular identifier. Instead of being binned into consensus sequences, reads with shared molecular identifiers were discarded. MiTCR, run with a Q25 quality threshold and the strictest error-elimination algorithm, handled CDR3 identification, clonotype clustering and error correction. A nonparametric unseen species model with Euler transformation was used to estimate lower-bound total TCR beta diversity. TCRdb reworked the public reads: Q25 trimming with fastp, MiXCR clone assembly, productive beta chains retained. Rows with a matching CDR3 protein are joined into one entry that keeps the most common DNA and genes. TCRdb, rather than the study authors, made the V and J calls. The sample includes 780,000 or so distinct CDR3 sequences, with about 55% observed a single time. The top ten hold 41% of the sample.

The paper as a whole reports these results and caveats: Estimates of total diversity based on one million sequenced T cells were regarded as lower bounds and as underestimates. As age increased, observed TCR beta diversity per million T cells dropped in a roughly linear way, and a significant reduction was already evident by age 40. Because donor CMV infection status was unknown, age-related changes in expanded clonotypes were potentially confounded. Because profiling used bulk unsorted PBMCs, naive and antigen-experienced compartments could not be compared conclusively. Compared with the aged group, more naive CD4+ T cells, fewer expanded clones and increased TCR diversity were shown by the long-lived group, suggesting age selection. There was a strong correlation between observed TCR beta diversity and the percentage of naive T cells measured by flow cytometry.

This clonotype has only a few counts. Its target antigen remains unknown. The input lacks base qualities; no much larger clone sits a single base away. The sequence joins TRBV7-9 to TRBJ2-3; TRBD1 agrees with 8 junctional bases. The sample taken for sequencing was blood. The sequence derives from an older man in good health. CDR3 protein: CASSSPGGSGDTQYF. The sequence in DNA is TGTGCCAGCAGCTCCCCAGGGGGCAGTGGGGATACGCAGTATTTT. With the rest looked up from the reference TRBV7-9 and TRBJ2-3 genes rather than sequenced, the full variable domain is DTGVSQNPRHKITKRGQNVTFRCDPISEHNRLYWYRQTLGQGPEFLTYFQNEAQLEKSRLLSDRFSAERPKGSFSTLEIQRTEQGDSAMYLCASSSPGGSGDTQYFGPGTRLTVL.